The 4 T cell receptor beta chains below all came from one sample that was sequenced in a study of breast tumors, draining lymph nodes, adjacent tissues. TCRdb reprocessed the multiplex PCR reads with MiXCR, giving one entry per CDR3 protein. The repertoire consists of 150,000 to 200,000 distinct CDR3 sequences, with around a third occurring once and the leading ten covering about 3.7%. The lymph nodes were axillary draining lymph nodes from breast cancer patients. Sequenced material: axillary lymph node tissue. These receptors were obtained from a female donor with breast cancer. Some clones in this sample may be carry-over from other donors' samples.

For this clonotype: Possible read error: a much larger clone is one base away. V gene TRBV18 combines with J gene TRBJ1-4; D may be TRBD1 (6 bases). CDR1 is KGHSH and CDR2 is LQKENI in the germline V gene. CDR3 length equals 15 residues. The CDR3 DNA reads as TGTGCCAGCTCACCTACCACAGGGACGGGGGAAAACCTGTTTTTT. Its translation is CASSPTTGTGENLFF.

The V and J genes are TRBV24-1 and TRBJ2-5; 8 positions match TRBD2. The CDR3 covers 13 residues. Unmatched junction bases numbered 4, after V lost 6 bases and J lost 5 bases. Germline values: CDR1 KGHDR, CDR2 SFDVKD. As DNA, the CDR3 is TGTGCCACCAGTCGGGGGGGCACGGAGACCCAGTACTTC. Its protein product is CATSRGGTETQYF.

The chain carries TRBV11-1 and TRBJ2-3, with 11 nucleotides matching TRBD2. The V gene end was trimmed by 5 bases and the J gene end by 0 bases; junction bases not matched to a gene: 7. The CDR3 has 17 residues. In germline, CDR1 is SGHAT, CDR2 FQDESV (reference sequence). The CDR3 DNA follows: TGTGCCAGCAGCATAATAGCGGGAGGGCCGAGCACAGATACGCAGTATTTT. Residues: CASSIIAGGPSTDTQYF.

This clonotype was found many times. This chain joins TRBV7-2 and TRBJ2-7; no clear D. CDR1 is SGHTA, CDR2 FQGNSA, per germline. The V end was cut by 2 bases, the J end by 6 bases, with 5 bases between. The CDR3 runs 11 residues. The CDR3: CASSLTGEQYF. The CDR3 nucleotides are TGTGCCAGCAGCTTAACTGGCGAGCAGTACTTC.